These 31 T cell receptor beta chains share one sample of origin, sequenced in a study of blood T cell repertoires in COVID-19. Data came from immunoSEQ multiplex PCR; TCRdb stores just in-frame clones and leaves some out. The sample contains roughly 240,000 clones, roughly 82% of which appear only once. Sequencing was performed on PBMCs or T cells enriched from blood (not recorded which). The origin of the receptors is a woman between 50 and 59 years old who had recovered from COVID-19.

The chain's CDR3 is CATSAQEGLREQFF. The CDR3 DNA reads TGTGCCACCAGTGCCCAAGAGGGTTTGCGCGAGCAGTTCTTC. The chain is built from TRBV24-1 and TRBJ2-1, with D perhaps matching TRBD2 (5 bases). Trimming took off 5 bases at V and 10 bases at J, with 17 bases between the two ends. The germline CDR1 and CDR2 sequences are KGHDR and SFDVKD. This CDR3 has 14 amino acids.

The chain links TRBV9 to TRBJ2-2, with TRBD2 identical over 7 bases. CDR1 is SGDLS and CDR2 is YYNGEE in the germline V gene. J gave up 3 bases and V 0 bases, and 5 bases lay outside the gene matches. This CDR3 has 16 amino acids. The CDR3 protein is CASSVVGGDDTGELFF. CDR3 nucleotides: TGTGCCAGCAGCGTAGTTGGGGGGGACGACACCGGGGAGCTGTTTTTT.

J is TRBJ1-4 and V is TRBV2; the D gene is possibly TRBD1 (6 bases). The V gene's germline CDR1 is SNHLY and CDR2 FYNNEI. V dropped 2 bases and J dropped 8 bases, with 12 bases sitting between them. The CDR3 spans 14 residues. The CDR3 region is CASSERAGEEKLFF. CDR3 DNA: TGTGCCAGCAGTGAACGGGCAGGGGAGGAAAAACTGTTTTTT.

This sequence joins TRBV5-4 and TRBJ1-4; 10 bases map to TRBD1. CDR1 and CDR2 (germline): SGHNT, YYREEE (reference sequence). The V segment lost 4 bases and the J segment 4 bases; nucleotides outside the gene matches: 4. This CDR3 has 15 residues. This chain's CDR3 is CASSAGTGDNEKLFF. In DNA, the CDR3 is TGTGCCAGCAGCGCGGGGACAGGGGATAATGAAAAACTGTTTTTT.

Here the CDR3 DNA reads TGTGCCAGCAGCCCGATCCACAGGACAGGGTTAAACACCGGGGAGCTGTTTTTT. Its translation: CASSPIHRTGLNTGELFF. This rearrangement joins TRBV7-2 to TRBJ2-2; 8 bases agree with TRBD1. CDR3 size: 18 residues. Losses at the gene ends were 5 bases for V and 2 bases for J; bases not matched to a gene: 13. Germline values: CDR1 SGHTA, CDR2 FQGNSA.

The rearrangement links TRBV9 to TRBJ1-3; 7 bases are shared with TRBD1. Germline V gene data show CDR1 as SGDLS and CDR2 as YYNGEE. The CDR3 runs to 17 residues. The junction had 10 bases not matched to a gene; V was cut back by 2 bases and J by 2 bases. In DNA, the CDR3 is TGTGCCAGCAGCGTTCAGGAGACAGGGCTGGCTGGAAACACCATATATTTT. As protein: CASSVQETGLAGNTIYF.

This clone appeared a few times. The gene calls are TRBV28 and TRBJ1-1; 11 positions match TRBD1. Germline-derived CDR1 and CDR2 are MDHEN and SYDVKM. After removal of 3 bases from V and 4 bases from J, the junction contained 4 bases not matched to a gene. The CDR3 covers 15 residues. The CDR3 loop reads CASSLGGTGGTEAFF. CDR3 nucleotide sequence: TGTGCCAGCAGTTTGGGGGGGACAGGGGGCACTGAAGCTTTCTTT.

The chain employs TRBV11-3 and TRBJ1-5, with unresolved D. The CDR3 is made up of 13 amino acids. Between the trimmed V and J ends, which lost 5 bases and 6 bases, there was a span of 11 bases. CDR1 SGHNT and CDR2 YENEEA come from the germline V gene. CDR3: CASSRAGGQPQHF. CDR3 in DNA: TGTGCCAGCAGCCGCGCTGGAGGTCAGCCCCAGCATTTT.

The V call is TRBV28, the J call TRBJ2-7, with TRBD2 matching 13 bases. Trimming cost V 6 bases and J 5 bases; bases outside gene matches: 7. This CDR3 has 15 residues. Germline lookup yields CDR1 MDHEN and CDR2 SYDVKM. The DNA of the CDR3 is TGTGCCAGCAGATACGGACTAGCGGGAGCTCACGAGCAGTACTTC. Protein sequence: CASRYGLAGAHEQYF.

A remark on this clone: A read error may produce the germline difference seen at one junction end. The chain joins TRBV6-1 to TRBJ2-7, with TRBD1 identical over 9 bases. This CDR3 has 14 amino acids. Germline loops: CDR1 MNHNS, CDR2 SASEGT. For the CDR3, the DNA is TGTGCCAGCAGGGAAGTACAGGGGGCGCGCGAGCAGTACTTC. Its translation: CASREVQGAREQYF.

This clone was seen once. The rearrangement links TRBV4-3 to TRBJ1-2; TRBD1 agrees at 12 bases. V lost 2 bases, J lost 8 bases, and 9 bases stayed unmatched. The germline V gene encodes CDR1 LGHNA and CDR2 YSLEER. The CDR3 consists of 16 residues. The CDR3 loop reads CASSQQLGQGARGYTF. In DNA form, the CDR3 reads TGCGCCAGCAGCCAACAACTGGGACAGGGGGCGAGAGGCTACACCTTC.

V and J are TRBV11-2 and TRBJ2-5; D possibly corresponds to TRBD1 (8 bases). The V end was cut by 5 bases, the J end by 0 bases, with 16 bases between. This CDR3 is built from 16 residues. The germline CDR1 and CDR2 sequences are SGHAT and FQNNGV. CDR3 region: CASSEWTGRDQETQYF. The CDR3 DNA reads as TGTGCCAGCAGCGAATGGACAGGGAGGGACCAAGAGACCCAGTACTTC.

The chain joins TRBV6-2 or TRBV6-3 to TRBJ2-7; 13 bases line up with TRBD2. Germline assignment: CDR1 MNHEY and CDR2 SVGEGT. V trimming: 5 bases; J trimming: 5 bases; junction bases outside the gene matches: 6. The CDR3 covers 15 residues. The CDR3 DNA reads TGTGCCAGCAGTGATTGGACTAGCGGGAGAGACGAGCAGTACTTC. The encoded protein is CASSDWTSGRDEQYF.

The genes are TRBV4-3 and TRBJ2-3; D is unresolved. From germline, CDR1 is LGHNA and CDR2 YSLEER. The CDR3 sequence is 16 residues long. V shed 0 bases and J shed 0 bases, with 10 bases lying between them. The CDR3 nucleotides are TGCGCCAGCAGCCAAGACCTACTCGTAAGCACAGATACGCAGTATTTT. Translation: CASSQDLLVSTDTQYF.

The rearrangement links TRBV18 to TRBJ2-5, with 9 nucleotides matching TRBD2. Germline trimming cut 1 base from V and 3 bases from J; bases unmatched to any gene: 6. The CDR3 loop spans 16 amino acids. Looked up from germline, CDR1 is KGHSH and CDR2 is LQKENI. Here the CDR3 DNA reads TGTGCCAGCTCACCACAGTTAGCGGGAGTGGAAGAGACCCAGTACTTC. The encoded protein is CASSPQLAGVEETQYF.

Concerning this clone itself: The sample contains more than one DNA sequence encoding this CDR3. The chain couples TRBV19 to TRBJ2-7; 7 nucleotides line up with TRBD1. V was pared by 1 base and J by 3 bases, with 3 bases of the junction left unmatched. CDR3 length: 14 amino acids. Per the germline V gene, CDR1 is LNHDA and CDR2 is SQIVND (reference sequence). The CDR3 coding sequence is TGTGCCAGTAGTATAGGACAGGGCAGCTACGAGCAGTACTTC. Translation gives CASSIGQGSYEQYF.

The DNA for the CDR3 is TGTGCCAGCAGCTTAGGGGGTAGCGGGGGGCAGGAGACCCAGTACTTC. This translates into CASSLGGSGGQETQYF. This chain connects TRBV7-2 to TRBJ2-5; 10 bases align to TRBD2. This CDR3 is 16 amino acids long. The germline CDR1 and CDR2 sequences are SGHTA and FQGNSA. V trimming: 1 base; J trimming: 5 bases; junction bases outside the gene matches: 7.

The chain joins TRBV11-3 to TRBJ2-3; TRBD2 matches at 15 bases. CDR1 SGHNT and CDR2 YENEEA come from the germline V gene. The CDR3 has 17 residues. Germline trimming cut 5 bases from V and 4 bases from J; bases unmatched to any gene: 7. The CDR3 sequence: CASSLGLAGGPADTQYF. CDR3 DNA sequence: TGTGCCAGCAGCCTCGGACTAGCGGGGGGGCCAGCAGATACGCAGTATTTT.

The chain couples TRBV7-9 to TRBJ2-7, with a possible D match to TRBD1 (5 bases). The germline V gene has CDR1 SEHNR and CDR2 FQNEAQ (reference sequence). The CDR3 is 14 residues long. V lost 3 bases and J 4 bases, leaving 13 bases between the germline ends. The CDR3 DNA reads as TGTGCCAGCAGCTTCCAGGGCGGTGCATACGAGCAGTACTTC. Protein: CASSFQGGAYEQYF.

The chain recombines TRBV29-1 with TRBJ1-2, with TRBD1 as a possible D gene (6 bases). Germline V lookup: CDR1 SQVTM, CDR2 ANQGSEA. The CDR3 has 13 residues. V was cut by 6 bases and J by 0 bases, with 11 bases left in between. As DNA, the CDR3 is TGCAGCGTCACAGGGACCCCTAACTATGGCTACACCTTC. This gives the protein CSVTGTPNYGYTF. The variable domain in full, with the rest retrieved from reference TRBV29-1 and TRBJ1-2, is SAVISQKPSRDICQRGTSLTIQCQVDSQVTMMFWYRQQPGQSLTLIATANQGSEATYESGFVIDKFPISRPNLTFSTLTVSNMSPEDSSIYLCSVTGTPNYGYTFGSGTRLTVV.

The chain combines TRBV13 with TRBJ1-2; the match to TRBD1 covers 9 bases. The J segment lost 5 bases and the V segment lost 5 bases, leaving 15 bases of the junction unmatched. Germline values: CDR1 PRHDT, CDR2 FYEKMQ (reference sequence). There are 17 residues in the CDR3. The CDR3 reads CASSPPAPGQGFYGYTF. In DNA, the CDR3 is TGTGCCAGCAGCCCCCCGGCCCCCGGACAGGGGTTTTATGGCTACACCTTC.

The chain uses TRBV7-9 and TRBJ1-2; the D gene is possibly TRBD1 (6 bases). The germline V and J ends were trimmed by 3 bases and 6 bases, with 11 bases remaining between them. This CDR3 has 13 amino acids. CDR1 and CDR2 (germline): SEHNR, FQNEAQ (reference sequence). Here the CDR3 DNA reads TGTGCCAGCAGCTTTGACAGGAGAAATGGCTACACCTTC. Its protein product is CASSFDRRNGYTF.

The chain carries TRBV4-1 and TRBJ2-7, with TRBD1 matching 9 bases. Trimming at V came to 4 bases and at J to 5 bases, leaving 9 bases not matched to a gene. Germline lookup yields CDR1 MGHRA and CDR2 YSYEKL. CDR3 length equals 15 residues. CDR3 residues: CASSPGTGIPHEQYF. In DNA form, the CDR3 reads TGCGCCAGCAGCCCGGGGACAGGGATTCCCCACGAGCAGTACTTC.

This clone was detected a few times. This chain joins TRBV7-2 and TRBJ1-4, with 8 bases fitting TRBD1. V dropped 2 bases and J dropped 10; count of bases not matched to a gene: 9. The CDR3 consists of 15 residues. Germline V lookup: CDR1 SGHTA, CDR2 FQGNSA. CDR3 DNA: TGTGCCAGCAGCTTATCGACAGGGGACGTAACAAAACTGTTTTTT. Amino acid sequence: CASSLSTGDVTKLFF.

The rearrangement uses TRBV15 and TRBJ2-7; 9 bases agree with TRBD2. The ends lost 1 base at V and 2 bases at J; junction bases unmatched: 3. The CDR3 is 15 amino acids. Germline V gene data show CDR1 as LNHNV and CDR2 as YYDKDF (reference sequence). In DNA form, the CDR3 reads TGTGCCACCAGCAGAGCGGCTAGCGGGGCCTACGAGCAGTACTTC. Its protein is CATSRAASGAYEQYF.

CDR3 residues: CASSQEGGSPYGYTF. In DNA, the CDR3 is TGCGCCAGCAGCCAAGAGGGGGGGTCCCCCTATGGCTACACCTTC. J is TRBJ1-2 and V is TRBV4-1, with D perhaps matching TRBD1 (5 bases). With 0 bases removed from V and 4 bases from J, the gap between germline ends came to 12 bases. The CDR3 covers 15 residues. The germline V gene encodes CDR1 MGHRA and CDR2 YSYEKL.

This clone was picked up one time. The chain couples TRBV29-1 to TRBJ1-1; D is uncertain. Germline V gives CDR1 SQVTM, CDR2 ANQGSEA. V was pared by 8 bases and J by 0 bases, with 13 bases between. The CDR3 contains 13 residues. The CDR3 DNA is TGCAGCTTCCGCGGGAAGGTGAACACTGAAGCTTTCTTT. Its protein product is CSFRGKVNTEAFF.

The chain couples TRBV6-5 to TRBJ1-3, with 7 positions matching TRBD1. Unmatched junction bases numbered 6, after V lost 6 bases and J lost 1 base. The CDR3 runs to 15 residues. Germline CDR1 MNHEY, CDR2 SVGAGI. CDR3: CASSATGVSGNTIYF. DNA of the CDR3: TGTGCCAGCAGCGCTACAGGGGTATCTGGAAACACCATATATTTT.

The chain links TRBV4-1 to TRBJ2-3; TRBD2 agrees at 15 bases. This CDR3 has 16 residues. J was trimmed by 3 bases and V by 4 bases; bases with no gene match: 2. Germline values: CDR1 MGHRA, CDR2 YSYEKL. The CDR3 DNA reads as TGCGCCAGCAGCCCCGGGACTAGCGGGAGGACAGATACGCAGTATTTT. This gives the protein CASSPGTSGRTDTQYF.

This rearrangement joins TRBV28 to TRBJ2-7, with D possibly TRBD2 on 5 matching bases. V dropped 6 bases and J dropped 2 bases, with 14 bases sitting between them. The CDR3 sequence is 14 residues long. CDR1 MDHEN and CDR2 SYDVKM come from the germline V gene. Here the CDR3 DNA reads TGTGCCAGCAGCAGACCGGGAAGAGCCTACGAGCAGTACTTC. It translates to CASSRPGRAYEQYF.

This chain uses TRBV7-9 with TRBJ1-1; the match to TRBD1 covers 9 bases. V was pared by 10 bases and J by 0 bases, with 3 bases of the junction left unmatched. CDR3 length equals 13 residues. CDR1 and CDR2 from the germline V gene are SEHNR and FQNEAQ (reference sequence). The CDR3, as DNA: TGTGCCACCGGGACAGGGATGAACACTGAAGCTTTCTTT. Its protein is CATGTGMNTEAFF.